Listed here is a single T cell receptor (beta chain). The CDR3 is 15 amino acids. From germline, CDR1 is SGHTA and CDR2 FQGNSA. This entry comes from a study of monozygotic twins with inflammatory bowel disease. The RNA usage for each TCR library was roughly 4,000 ng of total RNA. One entry per CDR3 protein, without DNA, is what TCRdb gives after re-calling the 5' RACE reads. Its clone listing holds 350,000 to 550,000 distinct CDR3 sequences. Per donor, 2 to 2.5 ml of blood was collected and frozen. V usage is TRBV7-2 and J usage is TRBJ2-7; TCRdb's D call, TRBD1, is unchecked because there is no DNA. Sequenced sample: blood. The source of this sequence is a human donor with ulcerative colitis or Crohn's disease, or a healthy co-twin of an affected twin (not recorded which). The CDR3 here is CASSLLAGGINEQYF. Full variable domain (rest looked up from reference TRBV7-2 and TRBJ2-7): GAGVSQSPSNKVTEKGKDVELRCDPISGHTALYWYRQSLGQGLEFLIYFQGNSAPDKSGLPSDRFSAERTGGSVSTLTIQRTQQEDSAVYLCASSLLAGGINEQYFGPGTRLTVT.